What follows describes a single TCR beta chain. The antigen remains undetermined. Collection yielded under 3 ml of blood per donor. UMIs were attached via template switching, each with a 6-nucleotide sample barcode. TCRdb re-called the 5' RACE reads, yielding one record per CDR3 amino acid sequence without DNA. This table lists fewer than 400,000 distinct CDR3 sequences. This entry belongs to a study of monozygotic twins with inflammatory bowel disease. The study's findings and limits: Patients got different immunosuppressive treatments, which may have made their repertoires more variable. Between concordant and discordant twins, repertoire similarity failed to differ, a result that limited power may explain.

This CDR3 has 16 amino acids. Germline V lookup: CDR1 MDHEN, CDR2 SYDVKM. The sequence was collected from a human donor with ulcerative colitis or Crohn's disease, or a healthy co-twin of an affected twin (not recorded which). Sequencing used blood. The rearrangement uses TRBV28 and TRBJ1-1. CDR3 loop: CASSLLDVGMNTEAFF. Drawing the rest from reference TRBV28 and TRBJ1-1, the complete variable domain is DVKVTQSSRYLVKRTGEKVFLECVQDMDHENMFWYRQDPGLGLRLIYFSYDVKMKEKGDIPEGYSVSREKKERFSLILESASTNQTSMYLCASSLLDVGMNTEAFFGQGTRLTVV.